These T cell receptor beta chains were read from a single sample in a study of follicular helper T cells after annual influenza vaccination. TCRdb keeps only in-frame clones here, not all; method: immunoSEQ multiplex PCR. The table shows 27,000 or so clones, with roughly 80% occurring only once. The input for sequencing was CXCR5+ CD38- circulating T follicular helper cells from blood, taken on the day of influenza vaccination. These receptors all stem from an adult who received the influenza vaccine. Both conserved end residues are part of each CDR3. A D gene is named only where the DNA matches it firmly. A row's size may be missing; if present it is once, few, many or a size class.

J gene: TRBJ1-4
clone size: -
V gene: TRBV7-8
D gene: TRBD1
CDR3 protein: CASSSGSRQGRNEKLFF
CDR3 DNA: TGTGCCAGCAGCTCGGGCTCAAGACAGGGGCGAAATGAAAAACTGTTTTTT

J gene: TRBJ1-1
clone size: few
V gene: TRBV2
D gene: -
CDR3 protein: CASSFDTEAFF
CDR3 DNA: TGTGCCAGCAGTTTTGACACAGAAGCTTTCTTT

J gene: TRBJ2-2
clone size: few
V gene: TRBV5-1
D gene: -
CDR3 protein: CASSWTANTGELFF
CDR3 DNA: TGCGCCAGCAGCTGGACAGCGAACACCGGGGAGCTGTTTTTT

J gene: TRBJ2-5
clone size: few
V gene: TRBV15
D gene: TRBD1
CDR3 protein: CATSRGTGRAETQYF
CDR3 DNA: TGTGCCACCAGCAGGGGGACAGGGAGGGCAGAGACCCAGTACTTC

J gene: TRBJ1-3
clone size: -
V gene: TRBV30
D gene: TRBD1
CDR3 protein: CAWNGDRGRGNTIYF
CDR3 DNA: TGTGCCTGGAACGGGGACAGGGGCCGTGGAAACACCATATATTTT

J gene: TRBJ2-1
clone size: -
V gene: TRBV6-5
D gene: -
CDR3 protein: CASSYSFMTGNEQFF
CDR3 DNA: TGTGCCAGCAGTTACTCTTTCATGACTGGCAATGAGCAGTTCTTC

J gene: TRBJ2-6
clone size: medium-sized
V gene: TRBV5-1
D gene: -
CDR3 protein: CASSLSGQGVVGANVLTF
CDR3 DNA: TGCGCCAGCAGCTTGTCGGGACAAGGGGTGGTGGGGGCCAACGTCCTGACTTTC

J gene: TRBJ2-4
clone size: -
V gene: TRBV2
D gene: TRBD1
CDR3 protein: CASSEGTGAAKNIQYF
CDR3 DNA: TGTGCCAGCAGTGAAGGGACAGGGGCGGCCAAAAACATTCAGTACTTC

J gene: TRBJ1-3
clone size: -
V gene: TRBV13
D gene: -
CDR3 protein: CASSLIAGTFANTIYF
CDR3 DNA: TGTGCCAGCAGCTTAATTGCCGGGACTTTCGCAAACACCATATATTTT

J gene: TRBJ2-3
clone size: -
V gene: TRBV30
D gene: -
CDR3 protein: CAWSSEGYTQYF
CDR3 DNA: TGTGCCTGGAGCTCCGAGGGTTATACGCAGTATTTT

J gene: TRBJ2-7
clone size: few
V gene: TRBV30
D gene: TRBD2
CDR3 protein: CAWSVGWGSGSRREQYF
CDR3 DNA: TGTGCCTGGAGTGTAGGTTGGGGTAGCGGGAGTAGACGCGAGCAGTACTTC

J gene: TRBJ2-3
clone size: -
V gene: TRBV29-1
D gene: TRBD1
CDR3 protein: CSGGTAQGDTQYF
CDR3 DNA: TGCAGCGGTGGGACAGCCCAGGGAGATACGCAGTATTTT

J gene: TRBJ2-3
clone size: -
V gene: TRBV19
D gene: TRBD1
CDR3 protein: CASSIDRGQDTQYF
CDR3 DNA: TGTGCCAGTAGTATAGACAGGGGGCAAGATACGCAGTATTTT

J gene: TRBJ1-3
clone size: -
V gene: TRBV10-3
D gene: -
CDR3 protein: CAISSPGSGNTIYF
CDR3 DNA: TGTGCCATCAGTTCCCCTGGGAGCGGAAACACCATATATTTT

J gene: TRBJ2-7
clone size: few
V gene: TRBV21-1
D gene: -
CDR3 protein: CASKRQGRYEQYF
CDR3 DNA: TGTGCCAGCAAACGACAGGGTCGCTACGAGCAGTACTTC

J gene: TRBJ2-2
clone size: -
V gene: TRBV4-1
D gene: TRBD2
CDR3 protein: CASSQGYSGGNTGELFF
CDR3 DNA: TGCGCCAGCAGCCAAGGGTATAGCGGGGGCAACACCGGGGAGCTGTTTTTT

J gene: TRBJ2-2
clone size: -
V gene: TRBV29-1
D gene: -
CDR3 protein: CSVRLSARAGELFF
CDR3 DNA: TGCAGCGTCCGACTCTCCGCCAGGGCCGGGGAGCTGTTTTTT

J gene: TRBJ2-5
clone size: -
V gene: TRBV6-5
D gene: -
CDR3 protein: CASSPGFGGETQYF
CDR3 DNA: TGTGCCAGCAGTCCAGGGTTTGGGGGGGAGACCCAGTACTTC

J gene: TRBJ1-1
clone size: -
V gene: TRBV6-5
D gene: -
CDR3 protein: CASSYSMGANTEAFF
CDR3 DNA: TGTGCCAGCAGTTACTCGATGGGGGCCAACACTGAAGCTTTCTTT

J gene: TRBJ2-1
clone size: -
V gene: TRBV19
D gene: TRBD1
CDR3 protein: CASSIRTGMNEQFF
CDR3 DNA: TGTGCCAGTAGTATAAGGACAGGGATGAATGAGCAGTTCTTC

J gene: TRBJ2-2
clone size: -
V gene: TRBV6-6
D gene: TRBD2
CDR3 protein: CASRPAGDTGELFF
CDR3 DNA: TGTGCCAGCAGGCCAGCGGGAGACACCGGGGAGCTGTTTTTT

J gene: TRBJ2-7
clone size: -
V gene: TRBV29-1
D gene: -
CDR3 protein: CSVGPYSYEQYF
CDR3 DNA: TGCAGCGTCGGTCCTTACTCCTACGAGCAGTACTTC

J gene: TRBJ2-2
clone size: -
V gene: TRBV2
D gene: -
CDR3 protein: CASSTQRQAGELFF
CDR3 DNA: TGTGCCAGCAGTACCCAGAGACAGGCCGGGGAGCTGTTTTTT

J gene: TRBJ2-4
clone size: few
V gene: TRBV2
D gene: -
CDR3 protein: CASTERGAGKNIQYF
CDR3 DNA: TGTGCCAGCACCGAACGGGGGGCGGGCAAAAACATTCAGTACTTC

J gene: TRBJ2-1
clone size: -
V gene: TRBV5-1
D gene: TRBD1
CDR3 protein: CASSPYLGQGNNEQFF
CDR3 DNA: TGCGCCAGCAGCCCTTATCTGGGACAGGGGAACAATGAGCAGTTCTTC

J gene: TRBJ2-2
clone size: few
V gene: TRBV18
D gene: TRBD1
CDR3 protein: CASSRDRATGELFF
CDR3 DNA: TGTGCCAGCTCACGGGACAGGGCGACCGGGGAGCTGTTTTTT

J gene: TRBJ2-1
clone size: -
V gene: TRBV5-1
D gene: TRBD1
CDR3 protein: CASSAAAGQGIGQFF
CDR3 DNA: TGCGCCAGCAGCGCAGCCGCGGGACAGGGGATAGGGCAGTTCTTC

J gene: TRBJ2-2
clone size: -
V gene: TRBV12-5
D gene: -
CDR3 protein: CASSRGGELFF
CDR3 DNA: TGTGCTAGCAGTCGAGGCGGGGAGCTGTTTTTT

J gene: TRBJ2-7
clone size: once
V gene: TRBV6-5
D gene: -
CDR3 protein: CASSLAPSYEQYF
CDR3 DNA: TGTGCCAGCAGTTTAGCCCCCTCCTACGAGCAGTACTTC

J gene: TRBJ2-7
clone size: -
V gene: TRBV7-3
D gene: TRBD1
CDR3 protein: CASSPRQGWSGEQYF
CDR3 DNA: TGTGCCAGCAGCCCGCGACAGGGATGGAGCGGCGAGCAGTACTTC

J gene: TRBJ2-3
clone size: -
V gene: TRBV5-5
D gene: -
CDR3 protein: CASRRRSDGDTQYF
CDR3 DNA: TGTGCCAGCAGACGACGCAGCGACGGGGATACGCAGTATTTT

J gene: TRBJ1-6
clone size: -
V gene: TRBV28
D gene: TRBD1
CDR3 protein: CASIGGLGSPLHF
CDR3 DNA: TGTGCCAGCATAGGGGGCCTTGGGTCACCCCTCCACTTT

J gene: TRBJ2-6
clone size: -
V gene: TRBV5-8
D gene: -
CDR3 protein: CASSIGGSGANVLTF
CDR3 DNA: TGTGCCAGCAGTATCGGGGGTTCTGGGGCCAACGTCCTGACTTTC

J gene: TRBJ2-7
clone size: once
V gene: TRBV25-1
D gene: -
CDR3 protein: CASSQVGRSYEQYF
CDR3 DNA: TGTGCCAGCAGCCAGGTTGGCCGTTCCTACGAGCAGTACTTC

J gene: TRBJ1-3
clone size: -
V gene: TRBV5-1
D gene: -
CDR3 protein: CASSPAGFSGNTIYF
CDR3 DNA: TGCGCCAGCAGCCCAGCAGGGTTCTCTGGAAACACCATATATTTT

J gene: TRBJ2-2
clone size: -
V gene: TRBV2
D gene: TRBD1
CDR3 protein: CASSPGTGLHTGELFF
CDR3 DNA: TGTGCCAGCAGTCCCGGGACAGGGTTACACACCGGGGAGCTGTTTTTT

J gene: TRBJ1-1
clone size: -
V gene: TRBV7-2
D gene: -
CDR3 protein: CASSLNGRVGTEAFF
CDR3 DNA: TGTGCCAGCAGCTTAAATGGGCGGGTGGGCACTGAAGCTTTCTTT

J gene: TRBJ2-3
clone size: -
V gene: TRBV11-2
D gene: TRBD2
CDR3 protein: CASSLDPGTTRDTQYF
CDR3 DNA: TGTGCCAGCAGCTTAGATCCGGGGACTACCAGAGATACGCAGTATTTT

J gene: TRBJ1-2
clone size: -
V gene: TRBV27
D gene: -
CDR3 protein: CASREPKSAGYGYTF
CDR3 DNA: TGTGCCAGCCGGGAACCTAAATCCGCCGGCTATGGCTACACCTTC

J gene: TRBJ1-5
clone size: -
V gene: TRBV4-2
D gene: TRBD1
CDR3 protein: CASSQETGGLNQPQHF
CDR3 DNA: TGTGCCAGCAGCCAAGAGACAGGGGGCCTCAATCAGCCCCAGCATTTT

J gene: TRBJ2-3
clone size: -
V gene: TRBV18
D gene: TRBD2
CDR3 protein: CASSPIAGYTQYF
CDR3 DNA: TGTGCCAGCTCACCCATAGCGGGATATACGCAGTATTTT

J gene: TRBJ1-1
clone size: -
V gene: TRBV6-1
D gene: -
CDR3 protein: CASKAGLNTEAFF
CDR3 DNA: TGTGCCAGCAAGGCAGGCCTGAACACTGAAGCTTTCTTT

J gene: TRBJ2-7
clone size: -
V gene: TRBV9
D gene: TRBD1
CDR3 protein: CASSVGTGTYEQYF
CDR3 DNA: TGTGCCAGCAGCGTTGGGACAGGTACCTACGAGCAGTACTTC

J gene: TRBJ2-2
clone size: -
V gene: TRBV5-1
D gene: -
CDR3 protein: CASSRPEASENTGELFF
CDR3 DNA: TGCGCCAGCAGTCGGCCCGAAGCGTCCGAAAACACCGGGGAGCTGTTTTTT

J gene: TRBJ1-2
clone size: few
V gene: TRBV14
D gene: TRBD1
CDR3 protein: CASSFGTGTYGYTF
CDR3 DNA: TGTGCCAGCAGCTTCGGGACAGGGACCTATGGCTACACCTTC

J gene: TRBJ2-1
clone size: -
V gene: TRBV20-1
D gene: TRBD2
CDR3 protein: CSATPGRAPFF
CDR3 DNA: TGCAGTGCTACCCCCGGGAGGGCCCCGTTCTTC

J gene: TRBJ1-5
clone size: -
V gene: TRBV2
D gene: TRBD1
CDR3 protein: CASSEAGTANQPQHF
CDR3 DNA: TGTGCCAGCAGTGAAGCCGGGACAGCCAATCAGCCCCAGCATTTT

J gene: TRBJ1-2
clone size: -
V gene: TRBV19
D gene: TRBD1
CDR3 protein: CASSTPTGENYGYTF
CDR3 DNA: TGTGCCAGTAGTACCCCGACAGGGGAGAACTATGGCTACACCTTC

J gene: TRBJ1-3
clone size: -
V gene: TRBV6-1
D gene: TRBD1
CDR3 protein: CASIRDRAGNTIYF
CDR3 DNA: TGTGCCAGCATCCGGGACAGGGCTGGAAACACCATATATTTT

J gene: TRBJ1-2
clone size: -
V gene: TRBV29-1
D gene: TRBD1
CDR3 protein: CSVEDRGQGRRGYTF
CDR3 DNA: TGCAGCGTTGAAGATCGCGGACAGGGGCGAAGGGGCTACACCTTC

J gene: TRBJ2-7
clone size: -
V gene: TRBV6-6
D gene: TRBD1
CDR3 protein: CASSLPGQSYEQYF
CDR3 DNA: TGTGCCAGCAGTCTGCCGGGACAGTCCTACGAGCAGTACTTC

J gene: TRBJ2-3
clone size: -
V gene: TRBV5-1
D gene: -
CDR3 protein: CASGAESTDTQYF
CDR3 DNA: TGCGCCAGCGGGGCGGAAAGCACAGATACGCAGTATTTT

J gene: TRBJ2-7
clone size: -
V gene: TRBV9
D gene: -
CDR3 protein: CASSVNPAGGGYEQYF
CDR3 DNA: TGTGCCAGCAGCGTAAACCCGGCTGGGGGCGGGTACGAGCAGTACTTC

J gene: TRBJ2-6
clone size: -
V gene: TRBV2
D gene: TRBD1
CDR3 protein: CASSGGTGGSGANVLTF
CDR3 DNA: TGTGCCAGCAGCGGTGGGACAGGCGGCTCTGGGGCCAACGTCCTGACTTTC

J gene: TRBJ2-7
clone size: -
V gene: TRBV6-5
D gene: TRBD1
CDR3 protein: CASRRRAGGDEQYF
CDR3 DNA: TGTGCCAGCAGGCGCCGGGCAGGGGGCGACGAGCAGTACTTC